These 30 T cell receptor beta chains share one sample of origin, sequenced in a study of T cell responses to AZD1222 COVID-19 vaccine. The repertoire was sequenced with immunoSEQ multiplex PCR; TCRdb's copy has only in-frame clones and lacks some. The sample consists of tens of thousands of clones, approximately 90% of them appearing once. Source: peripheral blood, taken 28 days after the second AZD1222 dose. The origin of the receptors is an adult who received the AZD1222 COVID-19 vaccine.

The rearrangement uses TRBV4-3 and TRBJ1-3; D unclear. The CDR3 totals 15 residues. Germline-derived CDR1 and CDR2 are LGHNA and YSLEER. Deletions cut 0 bases from V and 0 bases from J, with 6 bases between. CDR3 nucleotides: TGCGCCAGCAGCCAAGATCGAGCCTCTGGAAACACCATATATTTT. Its translation: CASSQDRASGNTIYF.

Only a few counts were recorded for this clone. V is TRBV7-8 and J is TRBJ2-7; D is possibly TRBD2 (6 bases). The V and J ends lost 4 bases and 4 bases respectively, with 11 bases between them. Germline V gene data show CDR1 as SGHVS and CDR2 as FQNEAQ. The length of the CDR3 is 13 residues. The CDR3 DNA sequence: TGTGCCAGCAGCTCACGAGGGAGGTACGAGCAGTACGTC. As protein: CASSSRGRYEQYV.

V is TRBV2 and J is TRBJ2-3; 7 nucleotides line up with TRBD2. The V and J ends lost 6 bases and 0 bases, in that order; junction bases with no gene match: 9. CDR3 size: 16 residues. The germline V gene has CDR1 SNHLY and CDR2 FYNNEI. The CDR3 loop is CASSPGSGGSTDTQYF. CDR3 nucleotide sequence: TGTGCCAGCAGCCCCGGGTCGGGGGGTAGCACAGATACGCAGTATTTT. The full variable domain, rest sourced from reference TRBV2 and TRBJ2-3, is EPEVTQTPSHQVTQMGQEVILRCVPISNHLYFYWYRQILGQKVEFLVSFYNNEISEKSEIFDDQFSVERPDGSNFTLKIRSTKLEDSAMYFCASSPGSGGSTDTQYFGPGTRLTVL.

The chain joins TRBV6-2 or TRBV6-3 to TRBJ1-1; D might be TRBD1 (6 bases). Germline V lookup: CDR1 MNHEY, CDR2 SVGEGT. The V end was cut by 6 bases, the J end by 11 bases, with 13 bases between. This CDR3 comprises 11 residues. DNA for the CDR3: TGTGCCAGCAGCCAGGGGACGCCGGCTTTCTTT. This translates into CASSQGTPAFF.

V usage is TRBV2 and J usage is TRBJ1-1, with D perhaps TRBD1 (6 bases). In germline, CDR1 is SNHLY, CDR2 FYNNEI. This CDR3 has 16 residues. Trimming shortened V by 2 bases and J by 1 base, and 14 bases separated the two germline ends. Written as DNA, the CDR3 is TGTGCCAGCAGTGAAACTCAGACAGGAACGAACACTGAAGCTTTCTTT. Residues: CASSETQTGTNTEAFF.

The V gene is TRBV5-1, the J gene TRBJ2-5; D assignment may be TRBD1 or TRBD2 (5 bases each). The CDR3 contains 14 residues. The V end was cut by 4 bases, the J end by 5 bases, with 15 bases between. The germline CDR1 and CDR2 sequences are SGHRS and YFSETQ. CDR3 in amino acids: CASSQPYGTETQYF. In nucleotides, the CDR3 is TGCGCCAGCAGCCAACCGTATGGGACGGAGACCCAGTACTTC.

This clone was seen once. Here the CDR3 reads CAIRGTSGGSYTGELFF. The CDR3 nucleotides read TGTGCCATCAGAGGGACTAGCGGGGGGTCCTACACCGGGGAGCTGTTTTTT. The chain combines TRBV10-3 with TRBJ2-2; the match to TRBD2 covers 15 bases. The ends lost 6 bases at V and 3 bases at J; junction bases unmatched: 5. Germline V gene sequence: CDR1 ENHRY, CDR2 SYGVKD. The CDR3 contains 17 residues.

This clone appeared a single time. J is TRBJ2-5 and V is TRBV9; D not certain. CDR3 length: 14 amino acids. The germline CDR1 and CDR2 sequences are SGDLS and YYNGEE. Trimming pared 3 bases from V and 5 bases from J, leaving 14 bases between. In nucleotides, the CDR3 is TGTGCCAGCAGCGCCCACACAATGGGCGAGACCCAGTACTTC. Amino acid sequence: CASSAHTMGETQYF.

This chain uses TRBV5-1 with TRBJ1-5; a weak D match, TRBD1 (5 bases). The CDR3 length is 13 residues. The germline V and J ends were trimmed by 8 bases and 2 bases, with 11 bases remaining between them. CDR1 is SGHRS, CDR2 YFSETQ, per germline. The CDR3 protein is CARQGFGNQPQHF. CDR3 bases: TGCGCCAGGCAGGGTTTTGGCAATCAGCCCCAGCATTTT.

The chain combines TRBV5-1 with TRBJ1-5; the D gene is possibly TRBD1 (6 bases). V lost 4 bases to trimming and J lost 4 bases, with 12 bases between them. The CDR3 runs to 14 residues. Per the germline V gene, CDR1 is SGHRS and CDR2 is YFSETQ. DNA for the CDR3: TGCGCCAGCAGCCAGGACAGTACGAATCAGCCCCAGCATTTT. Its translation: CASSQDSTNQPQHF.

The chain combines TRBV7-3 with TRBJ1-2; D not resolved. The V gene lost 0 bases and the J gene lost 3 bases, with 11 bases spanning the gap. CDR1 SGHTA and CDR2 FQGTGA come from the germline V gene. The CDR3 covers 15 residues. CDR3 in DNA: TGTGCCAGCAGCTTAACTACTCCCTGGGACTATGGCTACACCTTC. It translates to CASSLTTPWDYGYTF.

The chain is built from TRBV12-3 or TRBV12-4 and TRBJ1-2; the D gene is possibly TRBD1 (6 bases). The CDR3 has 13 amino acids. Trimming stripped 3 bases from V and 6 bases from J, with 11 bases between. The CDR3 protein is CASSFSRGDGYTF. DNA of the CDR3: TGTGCCAGCAGTTTTTCGAGGGGGGATGGCTACACCTTC.

V usage is TRBV3-1 (or the pseudogene TRBV3-2) and J usage is TRBJ1-2, with D possibly being TRBD1 (5 bases). Germline CDR1 and CDR2: LGHDT and YNNKEL (reference sequence). This CDR3 is 13 amino acids long. Trimming removed 4 bases from V and 4 bases from J, with 10 bases in between. CDR3 loop: CASSPRDPYGYTF. The CDR3 DNA reads TGTGCCAGCAGCCCCCGGGACCCCTATGGCTACACCTTC.

The J gene is TRBJ2-7, the V gene TRBV7-8; weak D call: TRBD2 (5 bases). V was clipped by 1 base and J by 3 bases, with 7 bases between them. In germline, CDR1 is SGHVS, CDR2 FQNEAQ. The CDR3 contains 13 residues. CDR3 sequence (DNA): TGTGCCAGCAGCTTAGGTGAGGGCTACGAGCAGTACGTC. Residues: CASSLGEGYEQYV.

This chain uses TRBV18 with TRBJ2-2, with 11 bases that match TRBD1. V lost 1 base and J lost 4; bases outside the gene matches: 5. The germline V gene encodes CDR1 KGHSH and CDR2 LQKENI. CDR3 length: 17 residues. CDR3 nucleotide sequence: TGTGCCAGCTCACCACTAGGACAGGGGGCGCGCACCGGGGAGCTGTTTTTT. Translation gives CASSPLGQGARTGELFF.

This clone was seen once. The J gene is TRBJ1-2, the V gene TRBV5-4; D unresolved. Germline V gives CDR1 SGHNT, CDR2 YYREEE (reference sequence). The CDR3 contains 17 residues. V lost 4 bases to trimming and J lost 6 bases, with 25 bases between them. The CDR3 loop is CASSPAPRNLRSDGYTF. Here the CDR3 DNA reads TGTGCCAGCAGCCCCGCACCCCGGAACTTACGATCCGATGGCTACACCTTC. The whole variable domain, filled in from reference TRBV5-4 and TRBJ1-2, reads ETGVTQSPTHLIKTRGQQVTLRCSSQSGHNTVSWYQQALGQGPQFIFQYYREEENGRGNFPPRFSGLQFPNYSSELNVNALELDDSALYLCASSPAPRNLRSDGYTFGSGTRLTVV.

CDR3 nucleotides: TGTGCCAGTACTACCATGTTAGACATCTCTGGAAACACCATATATTTT. Encoded protein: CASTTMLDISGNTIYF. J is TRBJ1-3 and V is TRBV19; D is unresolved. The V and J ends lost 7 bases and 0 bases respectively, with 16 bases between them. The CDR3 is 16 amino acids. Germline V gives CDR1 LNHDA, CDR2 SQIVND (reference sequence).

This clone was seen just once. This chain links TRBV19 with TRBJ1-4, with 7 bases aligning to TRBD1. Trimming at V came to 0 bases and at J to 5 bases, leaving 3 bases not matched to a gene. Germline CDR1 and CDR2: LNHDA and SQIVND (reference sequence). CDR3 length equals 15 residues. CDR3 protein: CASSIDRGVNEKLFF. In DNA form, the CDR3 reads TGTGCCAGTAGTATAGACAGGGGGGTGAATGAAAAACTGTTTTTT.

This chain connects TRBV27 to TRBJ1-6, with unresolved D. The CDR3 loop spans 13 amino acids. V was clipped by 4 bases and J by 7 bases, with 8 bases between them. Germline CDR1 MNHEY, CDR2 SMNVEV (reference sequence). The CDR3 loop reads CASSYSWNSPLHF. The CDR3 DNA follows: TGTGCCAGCAGTTACTCGTGGAATTCACCCCTCCACTTT.

The chain combines TRBV4-2 with TRBJ2-1; the D gene is possibly TRBD1 (5 bases). Deletions cut 1 base from V and 7 bases from J, with 11 bases between. The V gene's germline CDR1 is LGHNA and CDR2 YNFKEQ. The CDR3 contains 14 residues. CDR3 sequence: CASSQVGPGNEQFF. The CDR3 coding sequence is TGTGCCAGCAGCCAAGTCGGGCCAGGGAATGAGCAGTTCTTC.

The chain couples TRBV30 to TRBJ2-7; a possible D gene is TRBD2 (5 bases). Germline V gene sequence: CDR1 GTSNPN, CDR2 SVGIG (reference sequence). The CDR3 sequence is 11 residues long. Trimming left V 2 bases short and J 6 bases short, with 8 bases between. The CDR3 coding sequence is TGTGCCTGGAGTTTTGGGAGCGAGCAGTACTTC. As protein: CAWSFGSEQYF.

This clone was observed once. V is TRBV3-1 (or the pseudogene TRBV3-2) and J is TRBJ1-1; D remains ambiguous. V dropped 1 base and J dropped 7 bases, with 13 bases sitting between them. The length of the CDR3 is 14 residues. Germline CDR1 reads LGHDT; CDR2 reads YNNKEL (reference sequence). The CDR3 DNA sequence: TGTGCCAGCAGCCAAGTAACTGGGCTCAATGAAGCTTTCTTT. Protein sequence: CASSQVTGLNEAFF.

The rearrangement uses TRBV5-1 and TRBJ1-2; D unresolved. V was clipped by 6 bases and J by 3 bases, with 6 bases between them. CDR1 and CDR2 (germline): SGHRS, YFSETQ. The CDR3 extends over 11 amino acids. DNA of the CDR3: TGCGCCAGCAAGTTGGACTATGGCTACACCTTC. This sequence encodes CASKLDYGYTF.

This clone was counted a single time. The gene calls are TRBV19 and TRBJ1-1; D not certain. The V gene's germline CDR1 is LNHDA and CDR2 SQIVND (reference sequence). This CDR3 has 16 amino acids. Trimming stripped 3 bases from V and 2 bases from J, with 16 bases between. For the CDR3, the DNA is TGTGCCAGTAGTATTACGAGGCGCCTCGGAAACACTGAAGCTTTCTTT. This gives the protein CASSITRRLGNTEAFF.

The J gene is TRBJ2-1, the V gene TRBV6-5; 9 nucleotides agree with TRBD2. V lost 2 bases and J lost 7; bases outside the gene matches: 9. The CDR3 has 16 residues. Germline V gene lookup returns CDR1 MNHEY and CDR2 SVGAGI. The CDR3 sequence is CASSYAGTSIRNEQFF. CDR3 DNA: TGTGCCAGCAGTTACGCCGGGACTAGCATAAGAAATGAGCAGTTCTTC.

This clone was seen just once. The chain links TRBV19 to TRBJ1-3, with TRBD1 as a possible D gene (6 bases). CDR1 and CDR2 (germline): LNHDA, SQIVND (reference sequence). CDR3 size: 13 residues. The germline V and J ends were trimmed by 11 bases and 0 bases, with 11 bases remaining between them. The CDR3 DNA follows: TGTGCCGGAACAGGGAGCTCTGGAAACACCATATATTTT. Its protein is CAGTGSSGNTIYF.

The chain carries TRBV7-9 and TRBJ1-6; D is undetermined. Germline V gives CDR1 SEHNR, CDR2 FQNEAQ (reference sequence). The CDR3 length is 13 residues. V lost 10 bases to trimming and J lost 8 bases, with 15 bases between them. The CDR3 DNA reads TGTGCCACCATGCGTTACACGGATTCACCCCTCCACTTT. Residues: CATMRYTDSPLHF.

In this sample, this clone turned up a few times. The V call is TRBV6-4, the J call TRBJ2-3; 8 bases are a match to TRBD2. V was pared by 4 bases and J by 2 bases, with 2 bases of the junction left unmatched. This CDR3 is built from 14 residues. The germline CDR1 and CDR2 sequences are MRHNA and SNTAGT. The CDR3: CASSAGGHTDTQYF. The CDR3 DNA follows: TGTGCCAGCAGTGCGGGGGGGCACACAGATACGCAGTATTTT.

In DNA, the CDR3 is TGTGCCAGCTCACTGATCGGGGATGAGCAGTTCTTC. Translated: CASSLIGDEQFF. The V call is TRBV18, the J call TRBJ2-1; D might be TRBD2 (5 bases). This CDR3 comprises 12 residues. V gave up 4 bases and J gave up 8 bases, with 9 bases separating them. Germline V gene data show CDR1 as KGHSH and CDR2 as LQKENI.

This chain links TRBV5-6 with TRBJ2-2, with 10 bases fitting TRBD1. The trim removed 3 bases at V and 8 bases at J, leaving 10 bases unmatched. Germline V gene lookup returns CDR1 SGHDT and CDR2 YYEEEE. This CDR3 spans 16 amino acids. CDR3 in amino acids: CASSWGQGRFQGELFF. Written as DNA, the CDR3 is TGTGCCAGCAGCTGGGGACAGGGGAGATTTCAGGGGGAGCTGTTTTTT.